This TCR beta chain comes out of a study of blood T cell repertoires in COVID-19. Study summary: Italy, Spain and the United States were the sources of the convalescent and acute COVID-19 samples.

As originally analysed: From reference gene primer amplification, estimates of nucleated cell counts were derived. Sequencing was performed with immunoSEQ multiplex PCR; in TCRdb, only in-frame clones are kept and a portion is missing. V and J calls and clone size are copied from that table; D and trimming were computed from the DNA. The sample carries approximately 190,000 clones, about nine tenths recorded once. The germline CDR1 and CDR2 sequences are MNHEY and SVGAGI. This CDR3 contains 15 residues. Trimming removed 6 bases at V and 2 bases at J, with 16 bases between. This TCR derives from a man older than 75 with acute or convalescent COVID-19. The V call is TRBV6-5, the J call TRBJ1-2; weak D call: TRBD1 (6 bases). The sequenced sample was peripheral blood. CDR3 nucleotides: TGTGCCAGCAGATCGGGACACCGGGGAAACTATGGCTACACCTTC. It specifies CASRSGHRGNYGYTF.